This section outlines one TCR beta chain sequence together with its context. Its antigen is as yet unknown. PCR was performed using 60 Vbeta and 13 Jbeta primers. Measured with immunoSEQ multiplex PCR; TCRdb has only the in-frame clones, and not every one. This table holds around 300,000 clones, under 80% found once. This record belongs to a study of cytomegalovirus exposure and HLA in healthy donors. The CDR3 covers 13 residues. Germline V gives CDR1 MDHEN, CDR2 SYDVKM. The V and J ends lost 7 bases and 7 bases respectively, with 14 bases between them. Overall study results and limits: In a later analysis, TCR beta V- and J-gene trimming showed a link to a missense DCLRE1C variant.

This sequence was found in a female donor in good health and CMV-seronegative. The chain links TRBV28 to TRBJ1-5; D is uncertain. Sequencing input: PBMCs. CDR3 nucleotides: TGTGCCAGCATGGGCCCGACAAGCCAGCCCCAGCATTTT. This gives the protein CASMGPTSQPQHF.